This T cell receptor beta chain was profiled in a study of cytomegalovirus exposure and HLA in healthy donors (dated by TCRdb to about 2017). Describing the broader study: An earlier analysis of roughly 500 of the donors reported 276 Gb of sequence data and 90 million to 120 million unique TCR beta sequences obtained from roughly 180 million T cells. An early release that covered roughly 600 HLA-typed donors contained around 300 gigabases of sequencing data and 80 million or so unique TCR sequences. The genetic ancestry cluster associated with self-reported Caucasian donors included over 65% of the roughly 360 genotyped donors. The study aimed to test whether cataloging public T cell receptors could reveal signatures of past pathogen exposure. The T cell repertoires of several hundred subjects were profiled by immunosequencing and related to cytomegalovirus serostatus. A separate validation cohort of roughly 130 different subjects was used in addition to the approximately 700-subject first cohort. To predict cytomegalovirus infection status, the study brought together high-throughput TCR immunosequencing, statistical association of individual TCRs with disease status, and machine learning. In a later analysis, previously published TCR beta repertoires from hundreds of donors were re-analyzed and high-resolution HLA genotyping was added so that TCR occurrence patterns could be studied. The later analysis used no new phenotypic data to find candidate immune exposures, relying instead on TCR beta sequences and their occurrence across donors. An earlier analysis of some 600 of the donors applied high-throughput TCR beta sequencing to assess whether each TCR beta V gene segment acted as functional or pseudogenic. Donor age, sex, ethnicity and CMV serostatus were compiled together with the repertoire data. A later genetic analysis took genome-wide SNP genotypes for about 60% of the roughly 670 donors and used that subset as a discovery cohort. Every discovery cohort repertoire had been produced on one sequencing platform. HLA typing covered class I and class II loci at four-digit resolution. The number of donors typed differed by locus, with 629-630 for A, B, C, DRB1 and DQB1, roughly 520 for DQA1, 606 for DPA1, and 400 to 490 for DPB1. Because of strong linkage in the cohort, 4 to 6 DR-DQ haplotypes were treated as single units for association and clustering. Among about 360 genotyped donors of the cohort, an average of roughly 240,000 unique TCR beta nucleotide sequences were sequenced per donor, around 18% of them non-productive. The study at large found these results: In this cohort, only TCR beta chains were sequenced, and detectable features were limited by the absence of alpha or paired-chain data. Specific HLA alleles were associated with 15,000 to 20,000 TCR beta sequences at a false discovery rate of 0.05 in a later analysis. Three of the identified cytomegalovirus-associated TCR beta chains were confirmed in vitro to be specific for cytomegalovirus antigens. In a later analysis, several top co-occurrence clusters were reported to appear linked to parvovirus B19, influenza, CMV and Epstein-Barr virus. In a later analysis, HLA-associated TCR beta chains showed more clonal expansion and lower generation probabilities than non-associated chains that were equally common. According to the authors, the approach could potentially be generalized to other disease states and immunological phenotypes. Presence/absence analyses assumed roughly uniform sequencing depth across donors, an assumption that may not hold. An association between a missense DCLRE1C variant and V-gene and J-gene trimming of TCR beta chains was found in a later genetic analysis and replicated in an independent cohort. A further reported finding was that TCR beta sequences accurately predicted the HLA-A and HLA-B alleles for most subjects in the first cohort. The sequencing pipeline was judged likely to have produced a cluster of highly shared sequence variants as a technical artifact. Fewer than 20 rarely observed V segments, including chromosome 9 orphons, were excluded from the earlier analysis of almost 600 of the donors because counts were too low. When HLA alleles, especially DR and DQ, strongly co-occurred, attributing TCR associations to individual alleles was difficult. Most TCR sequences were observed very rarely across donors, whereas some public TCRs were present in many individuals. Broadly in line with IMGT annotations, most TCR beta V segments showed up in productive rearrangements about 87% or about 30% of the time in an earlier analysis of some 590 of the donors. CMV serostatus was the only immune exposure information available for the cohort. Linkage disequilibrium might explain the correlated functional status among segregating V segments, but an unknown experimental factor could not be ruled out. In the study, 150 to 200 TCR beta chains were listed as associated with cytomegalovirus. According to a later genetic analysis, donors in an Asian-associated ancestry cluster had fewer N-insertions in productive TCRs than the approximately 610-donor mean. According to a later analysis, most CMV-associated TCR beta chains appeared to be HLA-restricted, and the HLA associations seemed to be driven largely by CMV exposure. Cytomegalovirus status was reported to be diagnosed by the classifier with high specificity and sensitivity in both the original and validation cohorts. Because some donors lacked HLA typing at each locus, the association tests relied only on the typed subset. A later analysis found that TCR association rates varied across HLA loci, with DRB1 alleles showing the most associated TCRs and HLA-C alleles the fewest. Some IMGT-functional V segments, including TRBV6-2 and TRBV6-3, could not be distinguished by the 87-base-pair reads and were therefore excluded.

About this clone: Its antigen has not been determined. Base qualities were left out, and no much larger clone turns up one base away.

V is pared back by 4 bases and J by 11 bases, with 15 bases lying between the germline termini. CDR1 and CDR2 (SGHRS, YFSETQ) derive from the germline V gene. The CDR3 sequence holds 13 residues, the cysteine and phenylalanine included. CDR3 DNA only is kept here, 39 bases in frame from base 1. Libraries were made using the immunoSEQ multiplex PCR assay. The multiplex PCR relied on a mix of 60 forward primers for TCR Vbeta segments and 13 reverse primers for TCR Jbeta segments. The CDR3 region of rearranged TCR beta genes was amplified from genomic DNA by a multiplex PCR assay. On the Illumina HiSeq System, the amplified TCR beta libraries were sequenced as 87-base-pair reads. As for the authors' bioinformatics: Across the 500 to 750 repertoires, a later analysis counted roughly 84 million unique TCR beta chains, 8.5 million to 12 million of which were shared by at least two donors. Raw reads were error-corrected and collapsed into unique sequences with a nearest-neighbor algorithm that merged closely related sequences to remove PCR and sequencing errors. To assign V, D and J gene segments, CDR3 sequences were aligned to IMGT reference sequences. For a sequence to be retained, a match of at least six nucleotides to both a V gene segment and a J gene segment was required. Rearrangements were called productive when the CDR3 lacked stop codons and stayed in frame with V and J; all others were non-productive. CDR3 was defined according to IMGT convention as the region running from the second conserved V-encoded cysteine to the conserved J-encoded phenylalanine. Sequences without an unambiguous match to a single V gene segment were excluded from the earlier analysis of several hundred of the donors. In an earlier analysis of almost 600 of the donors, a V segment was called functional when productive rearrangements were above 56.7%, and segregating when the standard deviation between donors exceeded 5%. To diagnose cytomegalovirus status from the catalog of TCR beta chain sequences, a statistical classification framework was built. In a later analysis, TCR nucleotide sequences were compared against IMGT/GENE-DB human TR gene sequences so that V and J genes could be assigned. Using the TCRdist pipeline, a later analysis assigned CDR3 sequences along with most-parsimonious VDJ recombination scenarios. A later analysis defined each TCR beta chain by its CDR3 amino acid sequence plus V-gene family, and excluded reads lacking a unique V-gene family. In a later analysis, around 600 highly shared, low-generation-probability nucleotide sequences were removed to address suspected cross-contamination and a sequencing artifact. A later analysis calculated a clonal expansion index for each public chain from normalized within-repertoire ranks of inferred template counts. Generation probabilities in a later analysis came from a VDJ recombination model fitted to out-of-frame rearrangements, and those results were checked against IGoR. Hypergeometric tests were used in a later analysis to score TCR-TCR, TCR-HLA and TCR-CMV co-occurrence, with a repertoire-size bias correction applied to the TCR pairs. To estimate false discovery rates, a later analysis permuted the HLA or CMV assignments 20 times. A later analysis grouped co-occurring TCRs with DBSCAN, adding TCRdist sequence similarity when clustering within HLA-allele-positive subsets. Repertoires with fewer than 30,000 or more than 120,000 public chains, plus five repertoires with anomalous nucleotide sharing, were excluded from co-occurrence clustering. Held by TCRdb, this immuneACCESS table contains in-frame sequences only and omits some clones. Under half of the omission traces to an unresolved V gene where checked; the cause of the rest is unknown. V and J calls and clone size are those listed in that table; D and trimming were worked out from the DNA. The sample records approximately 130,000 clones, around 75% of which are singletons. Of the sample, roughly 3.1% is held by the ten largest clones.

The cohort comprised 666 healthy bone marrow donors. All cohort members were sampled while nominally healthy, although unrecorded immune exposures were likely present. The donor tested CMV seronegative and was one of the 352 seronegative cohort members. Every donor gave a peripheral blood sample, and the peripheral blood mononuclear cells from that sample were used for TCR beta sequencing. The Qiagen DNeasy Blood Extraction Kit was used to extract genomic DNA from the blood cell samples. The origin of this receptor is a man aged 30 to 39 in good health and CMV-seronegative. Recombination linked TRBV5-1 to TRBJ1-4, with the D gene uncertain. The sequenced material came from PBMCs. The base sequence is TGCGCCAGCAGCAGTGGAGGGTCCTCCAAACTGTTTTTT. Its protein reads: CASSSGGSSKLFF.